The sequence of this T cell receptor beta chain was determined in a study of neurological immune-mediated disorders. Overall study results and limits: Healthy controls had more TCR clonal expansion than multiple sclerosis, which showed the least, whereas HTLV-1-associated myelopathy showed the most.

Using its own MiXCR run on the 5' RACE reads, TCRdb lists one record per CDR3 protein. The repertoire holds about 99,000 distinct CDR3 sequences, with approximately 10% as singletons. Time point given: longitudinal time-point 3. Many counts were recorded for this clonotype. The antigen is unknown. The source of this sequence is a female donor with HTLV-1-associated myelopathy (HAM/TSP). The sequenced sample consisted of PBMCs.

The CDR3 is CASSEWEIRNNSPLHF. The CDR3 coding sequence is TGTGCCAGCAGTGAATGGGAGATAAGGAATAATTCACCCCTCCACTTT. This chain joins TRBV2 and TRBJ1-6, with D uncertain. The CDR3 spans 16 residues. Trimming left V 2 bases short and J 5 bases short, with 13 bases between. Germline V gene data show CDR1 as SNHLY and CDR2 as FYNNEI.